This T cell receptor beta chain was documented in a study of cytomegalovirus exposure and HLA in healthy donors. PCR amplification relied on 60 Vbeta primers (plus 13 Jbeta primers). Repertoires were generated with immunoSEQ multiplex PCR, while TCRdb's copy carries only in-frame clones and drops some. The sample holds under 200,000 clones; more than 60% are singletons and the top ten take around 3.2%. Germline V lookup: CDR1 GTSNPN, CDR2 SVGIG (reference sequence). The CDR3 is 14 residues long. Trimming took 8 bases from V and 4 from J; bases not matched to a gene: 11. This clone was picked up one time.

This chain joins TRBV30 and TRBJ1-5; 7 nucleotides align to TRBD1. This clonotype originated in a woman in her 50s in good health and CMV-seropositive. Sequenced material: PBMCs. CDR3 DNA sequence: TGTGCCACAACCAAGGGACAGAAAAATCAGCCCCAGCATTTT. Translation: CATTKGQKNQPQHF.